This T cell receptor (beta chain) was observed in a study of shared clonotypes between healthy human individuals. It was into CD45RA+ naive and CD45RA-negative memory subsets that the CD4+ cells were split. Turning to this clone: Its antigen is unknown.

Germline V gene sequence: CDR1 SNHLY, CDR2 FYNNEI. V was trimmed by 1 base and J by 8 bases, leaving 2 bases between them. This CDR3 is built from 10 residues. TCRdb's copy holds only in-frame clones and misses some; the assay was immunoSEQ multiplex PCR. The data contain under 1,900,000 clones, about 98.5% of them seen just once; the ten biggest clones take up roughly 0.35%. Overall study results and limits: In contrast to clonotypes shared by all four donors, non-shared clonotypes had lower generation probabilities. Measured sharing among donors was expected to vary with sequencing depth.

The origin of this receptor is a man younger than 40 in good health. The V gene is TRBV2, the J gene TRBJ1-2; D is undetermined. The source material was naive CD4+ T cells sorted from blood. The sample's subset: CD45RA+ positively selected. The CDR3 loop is CASSEGGYTF. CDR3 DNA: TGTGCCAGCAGTGAAGGCGGCTACACCTTC.